The rows below give T cell receptor beta chains drawn from one sample of a study of memory CD4+ T cells and cytomegalovirus serostatus. The method was immunoSEQ multiplex PCR; TCRdb's version includes in-frame clones alone and lacks a portion of them. Among some 26,000 clones listed, approximately 80% were seen once. Sequencing used memory CD4+ T cells from blood. These TCRs come from an adult in good health and CMV-seronegative. Both conserved end residues are part of each CDR3. D genes are given only for firm matches. Rows may omit the clone size; those that give it use once, few, many or a size class.

d_gene: .
abundance: .
j_gene: TRBJ1-2
v_gene: TRBV4-3
CDR3aa: CASSQGLASYGYTF
CDR3nt: TGCGCCAGCAGCCAAGGCTTGGCTTCCTATGGCTACACCTTC

d_gene: TRBD1
abundance: .
j_gene: TRBJ2-2
v_gene: TRBV29-1
CDR3aa: CSVVGGQSNTGELFF
CDR3nt: TGCAGCGTTGTAGGGGGACAGAGTAACACCGGGGAGCTGTTTTTT

d_gene: .
abundance: .
j_gene: TRBJ2-6
v_gene: TRBV6-5
CDR3aa: CASSKSSGANVLTF
CDR3nt: TGTGCCAGCAGCAAGAGCTCTGGGGCCAACGTCCTGACTTTC

d_gene: TRBD1
abundance: .
j_gene: TRBJ2-7
v_gene: TRBV27
CDR3aa: CASFGQGGIYEQYF
CDR3nt: TGTGCCAGCTTCGGACAGGGTGGTATATACGAGCAGTACTTC

d_gene: .
abundance: .
j_gene: TRBJ2-3
v_gene: TRBV5-1
CDR3aa: CASSFKPLSGTSTDTQYF
CDR3nt: TGCGCCAGCAGCTTTAAACCACTTAGCGGTACTAGCACAGATACGCAGTATTTT

d_gene: .
abundance: .
j_gene: TRBJ2-1
v_gene: TRBV19
CDR3aa: CASSIRGDKYNEQFF
CDR3nt: TGTGCCAGTAGTATCCGGGGGGACAAGTACAATGAGCAGTTCTTC

d_gene: TRBD1
abundance: .
j_gene: TRBJ1-1
v_gene: TRBV19
CDR3aa: CASSKSGTGSTEAFF
CDR3nt: TGTGCCAGTAGTAAATCCGGGACAGGGTCCACTGAAGCTTTCTTT

d_gene: TRBD1
abundance: few
j_gene: TRBJ2-1
v_gene: TRBV7-2
CDR3aa: CASSINGGPQGAAFF
CDR3nt: TGTGCCAGCAGCATTAACGGGGGCCCACAGGGGGCGGCGTTCTTC

d_gene: .
abundance: .
j_gene: TRBJ2-7
v_gene: TRBV11-2
CDR3aa: CASSFNQGTYEQYF
CDR3nt: TGTGCCAGCAGCTTCAATCAGGGGACCTACGAGCAGTACTTC

d_gene: .
abundance: .
j_gene: TRBJ1-5
v_gene: TRBV7-2
CDR3aa: CASSWGDGQPQHF
CDR3nt: TGTGCCAGCAGCTGGGGTGACGGACAGCCCCAGCATTTT

d_gene: TRBD1
abundance: few
j_gene: TRBJ1-1
v_gene: TRBV6-4
CDR3aa: CASSASGGRTEAFF
CDR3nt: TGTGCCAGCAGTGCATCAGGGGGGAGAACTGAAGCTTTCTTT

d_gene: .
abundance: .
j_gene: TRBJ1-1
v_gene: TRBV5-5
CDR3aa: CASSLRGERNTEAFF
CDR3nt: TGTGCCAGCAGCCTGCGGGGGGAACGGAACACTGAAGCTTTCTTT

d_gene: TRBD2
abundance: .
j_gene: TRBJ2-3
v_gene: TRBV4-2
CDR3aa: CASSRAGRANADTQYF
CDR3nt: TGTGCCAGCAGCCGAGCGGGGAGGGCCAACGCAGATACGCAGTATTTT

d_gene: .
abundance: .
j_gene: TRBJ1-1
v_gene: TRBV6-5
CDR3aa: CASSPPTNTEAFF
CDR3nt: TGTGCCAGCAGTCCACCGACGAACACTGAAGCTTTCTTT

d_gene: TRBD2
abundance: .
j_gene: TRBJ2-5
v_gene: TRBV30
CDR3aa: CALGRGGPQETQYF
CDR3nt: TGTGCCTTGGGAAGGGGAGGGCCGCAAGAGACCCAGTACTTC

d_gene: .
abundance: .
j_gene: TRBJ1-5
v_gene: TRBV19
CDR3aa: CASRAGIQYNSNQPQHF
CDR3nt: TGTGCCAGCAGGGCCGGGATCCAATACAATAGCAATCAGCCCCAGCATTTT

d_gene: TRBD1
abundance: .
j_gene: TRBJ2-1
v_gene: TRBV5-1
CDR3aa: CASTPGRGSYNEQFF
CDR3nt: TGCGCCAGCACCCCGGGCAGGGGGTCCTACAATGAGCAGTTCTTC

d_gene: .
abundance: .
j_gene: TRBJ2-6
v_gene: TRBV5-8
CDR3aa: CASSLRALGANVLTF
CDR3nt: TGTGCCAGCAGCTTGCGGGCTTTGGGGGCCAACGTCCTGACTTTC

d_gene: TRBD2
abundance: .
j_gene: TRBJ2-1
v_gene: TRBV9
CDR3aa: CASSGGLAGTGNEQFF
CDR3nt: TGTGCCAGCAGCGGAGGACTAGCGGGGACCGGAAATGAGCAGTTCTTC

d_gene: .
abundance: .
j_gene: TRBJ1-2
v_gene: TRBV6-6
CDR3aa: CASSYRTDGYTF
CDR3nt: TGTGCCAGCAGTTACAGGACAGATGGCTACACCTTC

d_gene: .
abundance: .
j_gene: TRBJ2-7
v_gene: TRBV6-5
CDR3aa: CASRWDTMLHF
CDR3nt: TGTGCCAGCAGATGGGACACTATGCTGCACTTC

d_gene: .
abundance: .
j_gene: TRBJ1-1
v_gene: TRBV7-2
CDR3aa: CASSRGSEAFF
CDR3nt: TGTGCCAGCAGCCGGGGCTCTGAAGCTTTCTTT

d_gene: .
abundance: few
j_gene: TRBJ2-1
v_gene: TRBV7-9
CDR3aa: CASSSRTEYNEQFF
CDR3nt: TGTGCCAGCAGCTCCCGGACAGAATACAATGAGCAGTTCTTC

d_gene: .
abundance: .
j_gene: TRBJ1-2
v_gene: TRBV29-1
CDR3aa: CSGGEGAHSGYTF
CDR3nt: TGCAGCGGGGGAGAAGGAGCACATAGTGGCTACACCTTC

d_gene: .
abundance: .
j_gene: TRBJ1-2
v_gene: TRBV6-1
CDR3aa: CASRPLEGGYTF
CDR3nt: TGTGCCAGCAGACCTCTTGAAGGGGGCTACACCTTC

d_gene: TRBD1
abundance: .
j_gene: TRBJ1-5
v_gene: TRBV19
CDR3aa: CASRSGTGKQPQHF
CDR3nt: TGTGCCAGTAGGTCCGGGACAGGGAAGCAGCCCCAGCATTTT

d_gene: .
abundance: .
j_gene: TRBJ1-4
v_gene: TRBV6-5
CDR3aa: CASRGGRFNEKLFF
CDR3nt: TGTGCCAGCAGAGGGGGGCGGTTTAATGAAAAACTGTTTTTT

d_gene: .
abundance: .
j_gene: TRBJ1-1
v_gene: TRBV6-6
CDR3aa: CASSLDANTEAFF
CDR3nt: TGTGCCAGCAGCTTGGATGCAAACACTGAAGCTTTCTTT

d_gene: TRBD1
abundance: .
j_gene: TRBJ1-3
v_gene: TRBV6-1
CDR3aa: CASSGQGTGNTIYF
CDR3nt: TGTGCCAGCAGTGGACAGGGTACTGGAAACACCATATATTTT

d_gene: .
abundance: few
j_gene: TRBJ1-5
v_gene: TRBV30
CDR3aa: CAWSRPGLGQPQHF
CDR3nt: TGTGCCTGGAGTCGGCCGGGGTTGGGTCAGCCCCAGCATTTT

d_gene: TRBD1
abundance: .
j_gene: TRBJ1-3
v_gene: TRBV30
CDR3aa: CAWGDRASGNTIYF
CDR3nt: TGTGCCTGGGGGGACAGGGCCTCTGGAAACACCATATATTTT

d_gene: .
abundance: .
j_gene: TRBJ2-5
v_gene: TRBV5-4
CDR3aa: CASSLAQREETQYF
CDR3nt: TGTGCCAGCAGCTTGGCCCAGAGGGAAGAGACCCAGTACTTC

d_gene: .
abundance: .
j_gene: TRBJ2-3
v_gene: TRBV7-9
CDR3aa: CASSTGADTQYF
CDR3nt: TGTGCCAGCTCCACGGGGGCAGATACGCAGTATTTT

d_gene: .
abundance: .
j_gene: TRBJ2-7
v_gene: TRBV28
CDR3aa: CASSLAPGRPQYF
CDR3nt: TGTGCCAGCAGTTTAGCCCCAGGGCGTCCCCAGTACTTC

d_gene: .
abundance: .
j_gene: TRBJ1-5
v_gene: TRBV6-1
CDR3aa: CASSEAWGQNQPQHF
CDR3nt: TGTGCCAGCAGTGAAGCGTGGGGGCAGAATCAGCCCCAGCATTTT

d_gene: .
abundance: .
j_gene: TRBJ1-1
v_gene: TRBV19
CDR3aa: CASSIGGSLNTEAFF
CDR3nt: TGTGCCAGTAGTATAGGGGGCAGTTTGAACACTGAAGCTTTCTTT

d_gene: .
abundance: .
j_gene: TRBJ1-1
v_gene: TRBV19
CDR3aa: CASSPTTALNTEAFF
CDR3nt: TGTGCCAGTAGTCCCACTACAGCGTTGAACACTGAAGCTTTCTTT

d_gene: .
abundance: .
j_gene: TRBJ2-7
v_gene: TRBV25-1
CDR3aa: CASSADSSYEQYF
CDR3nt: TGTGCCAGCAGTGCCGACAGTTCCTACGAGCAGTACTTC

d_gene: .
abundance: few
j_gene: TRBJ1-1
v_gene: TRBV27
CDR3aa: CAGPVMMAFF
CDR3nt: TGTGCCGGTCCAGTAATGATGGCTTTCTTT